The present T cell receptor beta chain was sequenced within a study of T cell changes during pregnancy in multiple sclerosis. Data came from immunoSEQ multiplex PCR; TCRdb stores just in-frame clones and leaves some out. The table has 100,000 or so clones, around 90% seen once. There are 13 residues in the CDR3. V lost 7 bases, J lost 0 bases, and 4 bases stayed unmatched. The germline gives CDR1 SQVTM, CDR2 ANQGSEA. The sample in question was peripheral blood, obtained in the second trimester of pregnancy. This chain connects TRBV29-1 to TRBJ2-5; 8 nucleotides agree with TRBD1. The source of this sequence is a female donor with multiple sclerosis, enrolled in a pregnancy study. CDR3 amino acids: CSAETGDQETQYF. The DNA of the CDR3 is TGCAGCGCTGAGACAGGGGACCAAGAGACCCAGTACTTC.